This TCR beta chain is from a study of blood T cell repertoires in COVID-19. Study at large: The United States, Italy and Spain provided the acute and convalescent COVID-19 samples. T cells, B-cell-depleted T cells, or PBMCs provided the cDNA or gDNA that served as material.

Original data processing: Estimation of nucleated cell counts relied on the amplification of reference gene primers. Clones were read by immunoSEQ multiplex PCR, and TCRdb kept only the in-frame ones, dropping some. The V and J calls and clone size were taken over from that table, and D and trimming were inferred from the DNA. There are 90,000 or so clones in the sample; around 86% occur only once, and 3.5% to 4% lies in the top ten. Germline assignment: CDR1 SGHTA and CDR2 FQGNSA. This CDR3 region has 15 residues. Trimming took 5 bases from V and 4 from J, leaving 15 bases between them. This clonotype was sampled from a man aged 55 to 70 with acute or convalescent COVID-19. This sequence joins TRBV7-2 and TRBJ2-1; possibly TRBD2 for D (6 bases). The sequencing input was peripheral blood. The CDR3 nucleotides are TGTGCCAGCAGCAGAAGCGTTGGAGGGTACAATGAGCAGTTCTTC. It is translated as CASSRSVGGYNEQFF. Full variable domain (outside the CDR3, taken from reference TRBV7-2 and TRBJ2-1): GAGVSQSPSNKVTEKGKDVELRCDPISGHTALYWYRQSLGQGLEFLIYFQGNSAPDKSGLPSDRFSAERTGGSVSTLTIQRTQQEDSAVYLCASSRSVGGYNEQFFGPGTRLTVL.